This TCR beta chain originates from a study of CXCR3-negative and CXCR3-positive naive CD8 T cells (dated by TCRdb to the late 2010s). About the full investigation: In total, about 135 million TRB reads were obtained, which works out to roughly 1.5 +/- 0.3 million reads per library. Diversity and physicochemical repertoire analyses were performed on about a dozen donors pooled from two independent experiments. For the TRBV-TRBJ cluster analysis, the naive subsets came from roughly 5 donors, while the memory cells came from 3 donors. General conclusions and limits of the study: Repertoire diversity was comparably high in both naive subsets but much lower in memory CD8+ T cells. Surface CD5, linked to self-reactivity in mice, was comparable between naive subsets; TCR interaction strength was therefore also inferred from TRB CDR3 physicochemical properties. Naive CXCR3-negative and CXCR3-positive cells from the same donor showed similar TRBV-TRBJ usage, whereas memory cells showed distinct patterns. Compared with CXCR3-negative naive cells, CXCR3-positive naive cells had TRB CDR3s with higher hydrophobicity (lower Kidera factor 4), lower energy, and higher strength and volume indices. CXCR3 expression partially decreased after cryopreservation, so most assays used freshly isolated PBMCs.

The instrument was a NextSeq 550. The Human TCR Profiling Kit (MiLaboratory) was used to make UMI-labeled 5' RACE TRB cDNA libraries. cDNA synthesis used the entire amount of extracted RNA, and PCR amplification then used the entire amount of cDNA produced. Libraries were prepared in parallel with an identical number of PCR cycles. The study's processing was this. With a minimum of two reads required per UMI, MIGEC and MiXCR pulled out about 50,000 +/- 9,200 unique UMI-labeled TRB cDNA molecules from each library. On average, around 40,000 +/- 10,000 functional in-frame TRB CDR3 nucleotide clonotypes lacking stop codons were found per library. After each sample was downsampled to 5000 UMI-labeled TRB molecules, VDJtools was used to calculate diversity metrics such as normalized Shannon-Wiener and Chao1. VDJtools computed clonotype-size-weighted physicochemical properties of the central five CDR3 residues: interaction energy, strength, volume and Kidera factor 4. Reads reprocessed by TCRdb are summarized as one entry per CDR3 protein sequence, and DNA is absent. The V and J calls and clone size are TCRdb's, not the authors'. This sample's clone table shows 110,000 or so distinct CDR3 sequences. Approximately 0.4% of the sample rests with the top ten.

For each CD8+ T cell subset, flow sorting was done in triplicate, and 310,000 or so cells per subset went directly into RLT lysis buffer. To keep memory contaminants out, a stringent definition of naive CD8+ T cells was applied: CD45RO-CCR7+CD27+CD95-. Peripheral blood mononuclear cells were isolated from buffy coats by standard density gradient centrifugation. A FACSAria III was used to flow-sort naive CXCR3-negative and CXCR3-positive CD8+ T cells. Total RNA was extracted from sorted cells using an RNeasy Mini Kit. Including cysteine and phenylalanine, the CDR3 has 14 amino acids. No DNA was logged. CDR1 and CDR2 are drawn from the germline V gene (reference sequence): DFQATT, SNEGSKA. Concerning this clonotype: Which antigen it targets is not known.

The sequence derives from a human donor in good health. Some clones in this sample may be carry-over from other donors' samples. Recombination joined TRBV20-1 with TRBJ2-5; TCRdb's D gene call, TRBD1, goes unchecked for lack of DNA. Sequenced material: naive CXCR3+ CD8+ T cells from blood. The sample's cell subset or site label, in plain terms: CD45RO-CCR7+CD27+CD95- naive CD8+ T cells expressing CXCR3 (TNR3+). The CDR3 loop reads CSAPNSRGLGTQYF.